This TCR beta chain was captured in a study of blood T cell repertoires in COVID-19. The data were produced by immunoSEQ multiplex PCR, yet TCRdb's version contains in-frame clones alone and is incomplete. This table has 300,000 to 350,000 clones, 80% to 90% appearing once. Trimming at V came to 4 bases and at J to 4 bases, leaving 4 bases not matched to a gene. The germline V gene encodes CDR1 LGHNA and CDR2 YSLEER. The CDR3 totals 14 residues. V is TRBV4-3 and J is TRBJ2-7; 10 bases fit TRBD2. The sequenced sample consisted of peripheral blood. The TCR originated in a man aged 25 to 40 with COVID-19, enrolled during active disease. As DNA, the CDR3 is TGCGCCAGCAGCCGCGGACTAGCGGATTACGAGCAGTACTTC. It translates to CASSRGLADYEQYF.